These 30 T cell receptor beta chains were all obtained from the same sample, sequenced in a study of shared clonotypes between healthy human individuals. The protocol was immunoSEQ multiplex PCR, while the TCRdb copy is restricted to in-frame clones and leaves out a portion. The table records 2 million to 3 million clones, over 85% of them present only once. Sequenced: naive CD4+ T cells from PBMCs. Subset described: CD45RA+ positively selected. Receptor source: a man between 18 and 35 years old in good health. Some clones in this sample may be carry-over from other donors' samples.

This chain links TRBV18 with TRBJ1-1; 8 bases are shared with TRBD1. V shed 4 bases and J 0 bases; nucleotides not matched to a gene: 13. The CDR3 runs to 18 residues. Germline V gene lookup returns CDR1 KGHSH and CDR2 LQKENI. This CDR3 reads CASSQNRQGSSLNTEAFF. Here the CDR3 DNA reads TGTGCCAGCTCACAAAATCGACAGGGGAGTTCCCTGAACACTGAAGCTTTCTTT.

This chain links TRBV6-5 with TRBJ2-7; 7 bases map to TRBD2. After removal of 6 bases from V and 0 bases from J, the junction contained 8 bases not matched to a gene. The CDR3 has 15 amino acids. In germline, CDR1 is MNHEY, CDR2 SVGAGI. CDR3 DNA sequence: TGTGCCAGCAGCCCGGGACTAACCAGCTCCTACGAGCAGTACTTC. Protein: CASSPGLTSSYEQYF.

J is TRBJ2-5 and V is TRBV5-6; 9 bases are a match to TRBD1. This CDR3 is built from 16 residues. Unmatched junction bases numbered 9, after V lost 0 bases and J lost 6 bases. Germline V CDR1 and CDR2: SGHDT, YYEEEE. Here the CDR3 reads CASSLVQGASVKTQYF. CDR3 nucleotides: TGTGCCAGCAGCTTGGTACAGGGGGCATCGGTAAAGACCCAGTACTTC.

Regarding this clone: This sample also contains other DNA sequences that code for the same CDR3. The V gene is TRBV5-1, the J gene TRBJ2-3; no definite D call. The CDR3 is made up of 13 amino acids. Trimming removed 2 bases at V and 4 bases at J, with 8 bases between. Per germline, CDR1 SGHRS and CDR2 YFSETQ. CDR3 in amino acids: CASSFRAPDTQYF. The CDR3 region has the DNA TGCGCCAGCAGCTTCCGGGCTCCAGATACGCAGTATTTT.

The V call is TRBV2, the J call TRBJ1-6; D is unclear. The CDR3 spans 13 residues. V dropped 8 bases and J dropped 11 bases, with 16 bases sitting between them. The V gene's germline CDR1 is SNHLY and CDR2 FYNNEI. The CDR3 DNA sequence: TGTGCCAGCCGCCAAAGCCCTGTGACACCCCTCCACTTT. Protein sequence: CASRQSPVTPLHF.

V usage is TRBV19 and J usage is TRBJ1-5; D may be TRBD1 (5 bases). Per the germline V gene, CDR1 is LNHDA and CDR2 is SQIVND (reference sequence). Trimming stripped 5 bases from V and 0 bases from J, with 23 bases between. The CDR3 runs to 19 residues. CDR3 sequence reads: CASSRKISRGTDSNQPQHF. For the CDR3, the DNA is TGTGCCAGTAGTCGCAAAATTTCTCGGGGGACTGATAGCAATCAGCCCCAGCATTTT.

The rearrangement links TRBV7-7 to TRBJ2-7; a weak D match, TRBD2 (6 bases). The CDR3 has 15 residues. V gave up 4 bases and J gave up 7 bases, with 20 bases separating them. CDR1 and CDR2 (germline): SSHAT, FNYEAQ (reference sequence). CDR3 sequence reads: CASSSSAGTEFEQYF. The CDR3 DNA reads TGTGCCAGCAGCTCCTCAGCCGGGACTGAGTTTGAGCAGTACTTC.

This clone was seen once. The V and J genes are TRBV10-3 and TRBJ1-4; TRBD1 matches at 8 bases. The trim removed 10 bases at V and 3 bases at J, leaving 4 bases unmatched. The CDR3 spans 13 residues. CDR1 is ENHRY, CDR2 SYGVKD, per germline. The chain's CDR3 is CATTGEANEKLFF. CDR3 DNA: TGTGCCACGACAGGGGAGGCTAATGAAAAACTGTTTTTT.

This chain links TRBV19 with TRBJ1-1, with D maybe TRBD1 (5 bases). Trimming left V 5 bases short and J 2 bases short, with 15 bases between. The length of the CDR3 is 15 residues. CDR1 and CDR2 from the germline V gene are LNHDA and SQIVND (reference sequence). The CDR3 loop is CASSVTGTLNTEAFF. Written as DNA, the CDR3 is TGTGCCAGTAGTGTCACCGGGACCCTTAACACTGAAGCTTTCTTT.

This clone was detected a few times. Other DNA sequences in this sample translate to the same CDR3. The chain combines TRBV5-1 with TRBJ1-1; D is uncertain. V gave up 4 bases and J gave up 1 base, with 8 bases separating them. CDR3 length: 13 residues. Per germline, CDR1 SGHRS and CDR2 YFSETQ. In DNA, the CDR3 is TGCGCCAGCAGCCGCACAGCGAACACTGAAGCTTTCTTT. Translating gives CASSRTANTEAFF.

The CDR3 sequence is CASSATTAYQETQYF. The CDR3, as DNA: TGTGCCAGCAGCGCAACGACAGCTTACCAAGAGACCCAGTACTTC. This chain uses TRBV11-2 with TRBJ2-5, with D tentatively TRBD1 (5 bases). The CDR3 extends over 15 amino acids. Trimming stripped 5 bases from V and 0 bases from J, with 13 bases between. The germline V gene has CDR1 SGHAT and CDR2 FQNNGV.

CDR3 sequence reads: CASSAGLAGGTGELFF. CDR3 DNA sequence: TGTGCCAGCAGCGCGGGACTAGCGGGAGGCACCGGGGAGCTGTTTTTT. The chain has TRBV5-4 and TRBJ2-2, with 15 bases that match TRBD2. Germline V gene sequence: CDR1 SGHNT, CDR2 YYREEE (reference sequence). This CDR3 has 16 residues. V was clipped by 4 bases and J by 4 bases; unmatched bases: 2.

The rearrangement links TRBV15 to TRBJ1-2; 7 bases fit TRBD1. The germline V gene has CDR1 LNHNV and CDR2 YYDKDF (reference sequence). The V and J ends lost 5 bases and 7 bases, in that order; junction bases with no gene match: 10. CDR3 length equals 14 residues. The CDR3 DNA sequence: TGTGCCACCAGCGCACCTGACAGGGCGGGTGGCTACACCTTC. Amino acid sequence: CATSAPDRAGGYTF.

The table lists this clone with a count of one. This chain connects TRBV7-2 to TRBJ1-3; D is uncertain. CDR3 size: 13 residues. The germline gives CDR1 SGHTA, CDR2 FQGNSA. Trimming left V 5 bases short and J 4 bases short, with 9 bases between. The CDR3 DNA is TGTGCCAGCAGCCAGTCCCAGGGAAACACCATATATTTT. Amino acids: CASSQSQGNTIYF.

The V gene is TRBV7-2, the J gene TRBJ2-1, with 10 bases aligning to TRBD2. The germline V gene has CDR1 SGHTA and CDR2 FQGNSA. There are 13 residues in the CDR3. Trimming cost V 1 base and J 15 bases; bases outside gene matches: 6. The CDR3 protein is CASSLELAGQRFF. The DNA of the CDR3 is TGTGCCAGCAGCTTAGAACTAGCGGGACAAAGGTTCTTC.

This chain joins TRBV5-6 and TRBJ2-3; D is unresolved. Germline V gene lookup returns CDR1 SGHDT and CDR2 YYEEEE. This CDR3 is 13 amino acids long. V lost 6 bases and J 4 bases, leaving 12 bases between the germline ends. CDR3 bases: TGTGCCAGCACAAATGTAGCTTCAGATACGCAGTATTTT. This sequence encodes CASTNVASDTQYF.

The chain combines TRBV11-3 with TRBJ2-7; D is unresolved. CDR1 and CDR2 (germline): SGHNT, YENEEA. Trimming left V 1 base short and J 4 bases short, with 8 bases between. The CDR3 spans 13 residues. This chain's CDR3 is CASSLGLQYEQYF. For the CDR3, the DNA is TGTGCCAGCAGCTTAGGATTACAGTACGAGCAGTACTTC. The whole variable domain, remainder taken from reference TRBV11-3 and TRBJ2-7, is EAGVVQSPRYKIIEKKQPVAFWCNPISGHNTLYWYLQNLGQGPELLIRYENEEAVDDSQLPKDRFSAERLKGVDSTLKIQPAELGDSAVYLCASSLGLQYEQYFGPGTRLTVT.

The chain joins TRBV27 to TRBJ1-1, with D tentatively TRBD1 (6 bases). This CDR3 region has 13 residues. CDR1 is MNHEY and CDR2 is SMNVEV in the germline V gene (reference sequence). Trimming removed 6 bases at V and 6 bases at J, with 14 bases between. This CDR3 reads CASSQGGIPEAFF. CDR3 DNA: TGTGCCAGCAGCCAAGGGGGGATCCCTGAAGCTTTCTTT.

This clone appeared a single time. In the same sample, other DNA sequences code for this CDR3. This chain links TRBV9 with TRBJ2-3, with a possible D match to TRBD2 (5 bases). This CDR3 contains 13 residues. Germline CDR1 is SGDLS and CDR2 is YYNGEE. V dropped 2 bases and J dropped 2 bases, with 6 bases sitting between them. The CDR3 here is CASSVGLTDTQYF. CDR3 in DNA: TGTGCCAGCAGCGTCGGACTCACAGATACGCAGTATTTT.

CDR3 bases: TGTGCCAGCAGTTTAGGGGCTAGCGGGAGGTATGAGCAGTTCTTC. It specifies CASSLGASGRYEQFF. The chain has TRBV27 and TRBJ2-1, with 11 bases that match TRBD2. The CDR3 totals 15 residues. Germline V gene lookup returns CDR1 MNHEY and CDR2 SMNVEV (reference sequence). The J segment lost 8 bases and the V segment lost 2 bases, leaving 5 bases of the junction unmatched.

This chain uses TRBV25-1 with TRBJ1-4; 11 positions agree with TRBD1. The CDR3 runs to 15 residues. Germline assignment: CDR1 MGHDK and CDR2 SYGVNS. Trimming at V came to 1 base and at J to 8 bases, leaving 3 bases not matched to a gene. For the CDR3, the DNA is TGTGCCAGCAGTGAATCCTGGACAGGGGGCGAAAAACTGTTTTTT. Encoded protein: CASSESWTGGEKLFF.

The chain recombines TRBV19 with TRBJ2-7, with 9 nucleotides matching TRBD1. Trimming at V came to 4 bases and at J to 3 bases, leaving 7 bases not matched to a gene. Per the germline V gene, CDR1 is LNHDA and CDR2 is SQIVND (reference sequence). This CDR3 is built from 15 residues. As DNA, the CDR3 is TGTGCCAGTAGTACGGGACAGGGCACTGTCTACGAGCAGTACTTC. It translates to CASSTGQGTVYEQYF.

The chain links TRBV6-6 to TRBJ2-5, with D perhaps matching TRBD1 (6 bases). V dropped 6 bases and J dropped 4 bases, with 15 bases sitting between them. The V gene's germline CDR1 is MNHNY and CDR2 SVGAGI (reference sequence). The CDR3 spans 14 residues. The CDR3 region is CASSLRGSSETQYF. Written as DNA, the CDR3 is TGTGCCAGCAGCCTGAGGGGGAGCTCAGAGACCCAGTACTTC.

The chain is built from TRBV27 and TRBJ2-5, with 9 bases aligning to TRBD2. CDR3 length equals 15 residues. Losses at the gene ends were 4 bases for V and 0 bases for J; bases not matched to a gene: 3. In germline, CDR1 is MNHEY, CDR2 SMNVEV (reference sequence). CDR3 protein: CASSSGLADQETQYF. CDR3 DNA sequence: TGTGCCAGCAGTTCGGGACTAGCAGACCAAGAGACCCAGTACTTC.

The gene calls are TRBV5-1 and TRBJ2-3; weak D call: TRBD2 (5 bases). CDR1 and CDR2 from the germline V gene are SGHRS and YFSETQ. The CDR3 length is 14 residues. Trimming took off 4 bases at V and 0 bases at J, with 9 bases between the two ends. CDR3 protein: CASSGRTSTDTQYF. The CDR3 DNA reads as TGCGCCAGCAGCGGGAGAACTAGCACAGATACGCAGTATTTT.

The V and J genes are TRBV27 and TRBJ2-3, with TRBD2 matching over 7 bases. Germline values: CDR1 MNHEY, CDR2 SMNVEV (reference sequence). The CDR3 consists of 17 residues. V gave up 2 bases and J gave up 3 bases; unmatched junction bases: 11. Here the CDR3 reads CASSLRGRARGTDTQYF. The CDR3 nucleotides read TGTGCCAGCAGTTTAAGAGGGAGGGCCCGGGGGACAGATACGCAGTATTTT.

For this clone: Relative to the germline gene, one junction end is altered; a read error may explain this. The chain is built from TRBV11-3 and TRBJ2-3, with TRBD1 matching 9 bases. The CDR3 covers 12 residues. CDR1 and CDR2 from the germline V gene are SGHNT and YENEEA. CDR3 in DNA: TGTGCCAGCAGCACTCTACAGGGGGCTTTGCATTTT. It is translated as CASSTLQGALHF.

V and J are TRBV6-5 and TRBJ2-7; D is undetermined. Germline V gives CDR1 MNHEY, CDR2 SVGAGI. This CDR3 comprises 15 residues. V gave up 2 bases and J gave up 2 bases, with 13 bases separating them. The DNA for the CDR3 is TGTGCCAGCAGTTACAATACTCCTTCCCCCTACGAGCAGTACTTC. Translated: CASSYNTPSPYEQYF.

V is TRBV10-3 and J is TRBJ1-3, with D perhaps TRBD1 (6 bases). The germline CDR1 and CDR2 sequences are ENHRY and SYGVKD. Trimming stripped 0 bases from V and 0 bases from J, with 9 bases between. This CDR3 is 16 amino acids long. CDR3 nucleotides: TGTGCCATCAGTGAGTCGCGGGGGCTCTCTGGAAACACCATATATTTT. Its translation is CAISESRGLSGNTIYF.

The chain carries TRBV5-4 and TRBJ1-2, with D possibly being TRBD1 (5 bases). CDR1 is SGHNT and CDR2 is YYREEE in the germline V gene (reference sequence). Trimming stripped 3 bases from V and 5 bases from J, with 11 bases between. The CDR3 length is 13 residues. The CDR3 sequence: CASSSVGAYGYTF. In DNA form, the CDR3 reads TGTGCCAGCAGCTCCGTCGGGGCGTATGGCTACACCTTC.